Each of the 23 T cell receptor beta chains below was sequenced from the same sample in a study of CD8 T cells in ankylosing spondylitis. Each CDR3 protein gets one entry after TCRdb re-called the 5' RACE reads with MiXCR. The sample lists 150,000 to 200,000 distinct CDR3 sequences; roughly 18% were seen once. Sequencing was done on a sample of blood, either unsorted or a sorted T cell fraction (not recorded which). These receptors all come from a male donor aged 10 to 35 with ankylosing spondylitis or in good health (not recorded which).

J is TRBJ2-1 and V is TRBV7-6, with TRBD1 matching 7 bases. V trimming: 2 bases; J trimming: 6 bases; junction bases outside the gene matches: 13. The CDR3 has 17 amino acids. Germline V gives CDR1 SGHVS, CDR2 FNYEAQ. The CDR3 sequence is CASSLLSGGSLRNEQFF. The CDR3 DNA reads TGTGCCAGCAGCTTACTCTCAGGGGGTTCCCTGCGCAATGAGCAGTTCTTC.

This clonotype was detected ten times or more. The CDR3 loop is CASRPGQGANSPLHF. The CDR3, as DNA: TGTGCCAGCAGGCCGGGACAGGGGGCTAATTCACCCCTCCACTTT. This chain links TRBV12-3 or TRBV12-4 with TRBJ1-6, with 12 nucleotides matching TRBD1. The V segment lost 6 bases and the J segment 6 bases; nucleotides outside the gene matches: 3. The CDR3 is 15 amino acids.

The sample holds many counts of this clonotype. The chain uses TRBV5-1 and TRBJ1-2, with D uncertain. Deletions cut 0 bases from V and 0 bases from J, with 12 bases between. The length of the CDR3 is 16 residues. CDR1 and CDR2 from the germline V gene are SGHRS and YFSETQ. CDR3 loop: CASSLAEPGANYGYTF. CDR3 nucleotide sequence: TGCGCCAGCAGCTTGGCCGAACCGGGAGCTAACTATGGCTACACCTTC.

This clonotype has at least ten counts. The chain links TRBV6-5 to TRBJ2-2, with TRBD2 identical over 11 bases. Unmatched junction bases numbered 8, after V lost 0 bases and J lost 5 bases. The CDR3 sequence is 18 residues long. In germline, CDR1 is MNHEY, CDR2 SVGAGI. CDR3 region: CASSYSSLAGGETGELFF. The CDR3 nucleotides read TGTGCCAGCAGTTACTCGTCTCTAGCGGGAGGTGAAACCGGGGAGCTGTTTTTT.

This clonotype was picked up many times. CDR3: CASSLVDGYEQYF. The CDR3 nucleotides read TGTGCCAGCAGCTTAGTGGACGGATACGAGCAGTACTTC. The gene calls are TRBV7-9 and TRBJ2-7; no reliable D call. V lost 1 base, J lost 4 bases, and 8 bases lay in between. This CDR3 has 13 amino acids. The germline V gene has CDR1 SEHNR and CDR2 FQNEAQ (reference sequence). Using reference TRBV7-9 and TRBJ2-7 for the parts outside the CDR3, the full variable domain is DTGVSQNPRHKITKRGQNVTFRCDPISEHNRLYWYRQTLGQGPEFLTYFQNEAQLEKSRLLSDRFSAERPKGSFSTLEIQRTEQGDSAMYLCASSLVDGYEQYFGPGTRLTVT.

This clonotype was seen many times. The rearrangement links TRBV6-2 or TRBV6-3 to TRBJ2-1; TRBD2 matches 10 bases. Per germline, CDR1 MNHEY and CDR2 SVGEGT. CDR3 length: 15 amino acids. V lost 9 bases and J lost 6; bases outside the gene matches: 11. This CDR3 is CASSPVASGSNEQFF. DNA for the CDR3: TGTGCCAGTAGCCCTGTGGCTAGCGGGAGCAATGAGCAGTTCTTC.

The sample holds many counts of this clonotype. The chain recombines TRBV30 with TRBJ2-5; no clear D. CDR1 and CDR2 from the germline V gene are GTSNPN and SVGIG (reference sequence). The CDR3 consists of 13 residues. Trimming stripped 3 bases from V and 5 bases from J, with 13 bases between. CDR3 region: CAWSPIHGETQYF. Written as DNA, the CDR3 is TGTGCCTGGAGCCCTATTCACGGGGAGACCCAGTACTTC. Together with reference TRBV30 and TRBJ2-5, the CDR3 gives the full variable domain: SQTIHQWPATLVQPVGSPLSLECTVEGTSNPNLYWYRQAAGRGLQLLFYSVGIGQISSEVPQNLSASRPQDRQFILSSKKLLLSDSGFYLCAWSPIHGETQYFGPGTRLLVL.

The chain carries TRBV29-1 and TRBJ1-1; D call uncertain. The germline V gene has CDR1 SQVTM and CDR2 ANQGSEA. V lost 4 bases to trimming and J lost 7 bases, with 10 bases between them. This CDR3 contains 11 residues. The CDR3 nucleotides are TGCAGCGTTGCGATGACACATGAAGCTTTCTTT. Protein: CSVAMTHEAFF.

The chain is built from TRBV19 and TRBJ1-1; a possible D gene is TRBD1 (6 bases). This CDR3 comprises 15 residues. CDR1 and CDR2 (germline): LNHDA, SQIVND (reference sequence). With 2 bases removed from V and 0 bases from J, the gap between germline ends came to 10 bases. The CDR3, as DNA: TGTGCCAGTAGTATATCGGGACATATGAACACTGAAGCTTTCTTT. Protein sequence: CASSISGHMNTEAFF.

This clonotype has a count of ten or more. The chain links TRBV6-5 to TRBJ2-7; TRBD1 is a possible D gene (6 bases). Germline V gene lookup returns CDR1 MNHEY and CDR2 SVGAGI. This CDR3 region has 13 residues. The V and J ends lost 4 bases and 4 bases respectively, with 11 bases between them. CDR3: CASSSGARYEQYF. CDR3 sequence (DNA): TGTGCCAGCAGTTCAGGGGCGCGGTACGAGCAGTACTTC.

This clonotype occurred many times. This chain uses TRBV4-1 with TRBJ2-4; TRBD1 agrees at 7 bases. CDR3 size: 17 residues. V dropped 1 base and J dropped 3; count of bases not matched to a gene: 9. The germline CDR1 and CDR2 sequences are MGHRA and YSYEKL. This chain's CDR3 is CASSQVGRDRDKNIQYF. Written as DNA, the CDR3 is TGCGCCAGCAGCCAAGTTGGTCGGGACAGAGACAAAAACATTCAGTACTTC.

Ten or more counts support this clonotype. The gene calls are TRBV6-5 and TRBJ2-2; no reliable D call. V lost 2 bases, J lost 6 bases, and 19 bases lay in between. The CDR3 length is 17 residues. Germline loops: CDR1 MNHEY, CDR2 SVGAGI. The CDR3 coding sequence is TGTGCCAGCAGTTACCTCCCCCCCGGCGCCGGCCCCGGGGAGCTGTTTTTT. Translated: CASSYLPPGAGPGELFF.

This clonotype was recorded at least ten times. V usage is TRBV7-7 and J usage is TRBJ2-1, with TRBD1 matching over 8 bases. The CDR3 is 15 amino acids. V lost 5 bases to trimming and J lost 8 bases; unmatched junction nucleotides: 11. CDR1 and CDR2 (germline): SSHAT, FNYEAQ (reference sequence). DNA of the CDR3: TGTGCCAGCAGCCTACTCTCAGGGGGCAGGGATGAGCAGTTCTTC. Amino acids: CASSLLSGGRDEQFF.

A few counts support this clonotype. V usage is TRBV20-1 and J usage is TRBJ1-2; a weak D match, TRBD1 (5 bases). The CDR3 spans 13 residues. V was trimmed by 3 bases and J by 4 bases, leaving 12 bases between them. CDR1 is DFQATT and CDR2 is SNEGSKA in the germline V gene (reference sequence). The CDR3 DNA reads TGCAGTGCTAGGGAGGGGTTGGCCTATGGCTACACCTTC. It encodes CSAREGLAYGYTF.

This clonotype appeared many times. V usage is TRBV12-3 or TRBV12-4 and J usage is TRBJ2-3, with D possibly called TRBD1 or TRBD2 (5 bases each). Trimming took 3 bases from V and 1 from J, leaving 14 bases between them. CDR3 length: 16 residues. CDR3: CASSFSSGTGTDTQYF. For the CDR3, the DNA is TGTGCCAGCAGTTTTTCTTCCGGGACCGGCACAGATACGCAGTATTTT.

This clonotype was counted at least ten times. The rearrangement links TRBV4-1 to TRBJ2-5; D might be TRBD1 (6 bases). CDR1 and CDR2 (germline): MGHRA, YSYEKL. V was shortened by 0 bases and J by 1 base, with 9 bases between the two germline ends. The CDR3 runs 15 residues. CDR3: CASSQDGQFQETQYF. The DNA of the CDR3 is TGCGCCAGCAGCCAAGATGGACAGTTCCAAGAGACCCAGTACTTC.

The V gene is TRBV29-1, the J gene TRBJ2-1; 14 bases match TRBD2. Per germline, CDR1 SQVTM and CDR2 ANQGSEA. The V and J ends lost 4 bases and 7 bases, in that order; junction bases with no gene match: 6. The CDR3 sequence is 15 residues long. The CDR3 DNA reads TGCAGCGTTGTGCGAGGGACTAGCGGGAGTAATGAGCAGTTCTTC. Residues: CSVVRGTSGSNEQFF.

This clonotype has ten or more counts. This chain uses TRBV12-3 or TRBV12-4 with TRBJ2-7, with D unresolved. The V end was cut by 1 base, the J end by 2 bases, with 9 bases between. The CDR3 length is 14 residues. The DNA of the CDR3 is TGTGCCAGCAGTTTAGGGTACAACCCCTACGAGCAGTACTTC. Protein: CASSLGYNPYEQYF.

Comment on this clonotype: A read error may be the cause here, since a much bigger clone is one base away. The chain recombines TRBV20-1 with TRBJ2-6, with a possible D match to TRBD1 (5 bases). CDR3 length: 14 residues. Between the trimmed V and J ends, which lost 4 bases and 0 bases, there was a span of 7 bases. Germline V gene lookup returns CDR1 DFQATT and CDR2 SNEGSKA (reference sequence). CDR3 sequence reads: CSATDSSGANVLTF. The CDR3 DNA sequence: TGCAGTGCTACCGACAGCTCTGGGGCCAACGTCCTGACTTTC.

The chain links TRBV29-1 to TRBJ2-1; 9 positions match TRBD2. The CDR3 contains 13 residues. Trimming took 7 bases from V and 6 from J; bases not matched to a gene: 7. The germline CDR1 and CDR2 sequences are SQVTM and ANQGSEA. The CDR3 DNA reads TGCAGCGGCGGTAGCGGGAGTAGCAATGAGCAGTTCTTC. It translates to CSGGSGSSNEQFF.

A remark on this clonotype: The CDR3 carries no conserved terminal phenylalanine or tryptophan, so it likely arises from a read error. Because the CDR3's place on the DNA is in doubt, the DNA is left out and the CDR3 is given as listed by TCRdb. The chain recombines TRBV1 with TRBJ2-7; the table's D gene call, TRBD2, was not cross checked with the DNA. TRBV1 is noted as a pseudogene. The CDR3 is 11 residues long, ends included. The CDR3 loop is CTSSPGREFGL.

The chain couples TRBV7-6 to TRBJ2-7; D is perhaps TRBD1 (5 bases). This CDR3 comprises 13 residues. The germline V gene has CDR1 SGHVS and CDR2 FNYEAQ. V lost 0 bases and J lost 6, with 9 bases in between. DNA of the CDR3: TGTGCCAGCAGCTTAGCGGCCCAGGGCGAGCAGTACGTC. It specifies CASSLAAQGEQYV.

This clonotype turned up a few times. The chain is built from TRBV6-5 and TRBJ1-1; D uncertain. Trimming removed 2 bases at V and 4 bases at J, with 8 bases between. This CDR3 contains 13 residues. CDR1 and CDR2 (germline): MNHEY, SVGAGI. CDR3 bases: TGTGCCAGCAGTTACCAGATAGCCACTGAAGCTTTCTTT. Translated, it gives CASSYQIATEAFF.